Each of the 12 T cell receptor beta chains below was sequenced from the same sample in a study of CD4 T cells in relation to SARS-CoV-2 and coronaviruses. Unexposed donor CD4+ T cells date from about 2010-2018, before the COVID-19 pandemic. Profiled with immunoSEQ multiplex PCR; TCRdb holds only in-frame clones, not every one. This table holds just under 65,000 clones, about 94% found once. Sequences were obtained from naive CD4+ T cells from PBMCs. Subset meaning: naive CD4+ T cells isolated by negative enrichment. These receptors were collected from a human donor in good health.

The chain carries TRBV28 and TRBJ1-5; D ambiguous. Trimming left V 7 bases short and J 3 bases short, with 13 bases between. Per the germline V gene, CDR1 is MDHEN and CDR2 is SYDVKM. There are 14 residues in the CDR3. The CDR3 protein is CASIFGQHNQPQHF. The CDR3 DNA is TGTGCCAGCATCTTTGGCCAACACAATCAGCCCCAGCATTTT.

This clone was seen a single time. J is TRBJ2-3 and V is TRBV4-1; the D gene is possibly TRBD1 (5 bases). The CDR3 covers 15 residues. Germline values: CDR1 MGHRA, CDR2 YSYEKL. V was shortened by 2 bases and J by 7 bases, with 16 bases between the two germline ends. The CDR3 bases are TGCGCCAGCAGCCAAAAGCTAACAGGCCAATATACGCAGTATTTT. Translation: CASSQKLTGQYTQYF.

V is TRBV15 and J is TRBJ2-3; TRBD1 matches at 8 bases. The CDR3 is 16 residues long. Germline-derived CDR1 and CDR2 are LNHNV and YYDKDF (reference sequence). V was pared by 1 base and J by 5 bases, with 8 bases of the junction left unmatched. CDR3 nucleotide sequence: TGTGCCACCAGCAGAGGGGCAGGGGGCGTGAAAGATACGCAGTATTTT. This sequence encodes CATSRGAGGVKDTQYF.

CDR3 nucleotides: TGTGCCGTGGGCGAGGGGGGCCGGGGCACAGATACGCAGTATTTT. Translating it yields CAVGEGGRGTDTQYF. The chain carries TRBV28 and TRBJ2-3, with D possibly being TRBD1 or TRBD2 (6 bases each). This CDR3 has 15 amino acids. CDR1 is MDHEN and CDR2 is SYDVKM in the germline V gene. The V end was cut by 11 bases, the J end by 1 base, with 19 bases between.

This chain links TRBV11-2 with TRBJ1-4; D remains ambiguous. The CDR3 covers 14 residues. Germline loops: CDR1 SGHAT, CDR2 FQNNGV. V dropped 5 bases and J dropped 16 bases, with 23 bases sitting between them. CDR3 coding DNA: TGTGCCAGCAGCCAAGGATCGGACGTCCGCGATCGGTTTTTT. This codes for CASSQGSDVRDRFF.

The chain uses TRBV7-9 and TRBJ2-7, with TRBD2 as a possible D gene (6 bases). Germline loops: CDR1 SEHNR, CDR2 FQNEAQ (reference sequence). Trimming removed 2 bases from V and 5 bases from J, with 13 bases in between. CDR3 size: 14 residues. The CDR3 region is CASSLREIVDEQYF. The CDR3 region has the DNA TGTGCCAGCAGCTTACGGGAGATCGTGGACGAGCAGTACTTC.

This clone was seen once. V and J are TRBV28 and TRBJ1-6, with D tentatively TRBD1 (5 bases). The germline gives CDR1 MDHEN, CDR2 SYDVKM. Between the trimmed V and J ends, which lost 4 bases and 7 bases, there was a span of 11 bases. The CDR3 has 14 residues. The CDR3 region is CASSSGTVNSPLHF. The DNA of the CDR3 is TGTGCCAGCAGTTCCGGGACGGTCAATTCACCCCTCCACTTT.

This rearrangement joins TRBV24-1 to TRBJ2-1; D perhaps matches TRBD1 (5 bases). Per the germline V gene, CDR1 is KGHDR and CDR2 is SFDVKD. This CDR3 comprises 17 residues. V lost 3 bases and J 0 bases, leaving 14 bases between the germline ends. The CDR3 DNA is TGTGCCACCAGTGATCCGTCAGGGAAGAGCTCCTACAATGAGCAGTTCTTC. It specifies CATSDPSGKSSYNEQFF.

The chain's CDR3 is CASSQDGLAKNIQYF. CDR3 DNA sequence: TGTGCCAGCAGCCAAGATGGATTAGCCAAAAACATTCAGTACTTC. The chain joins TRBV7-9 to TRBJ2-4, with D unclear. Germline-derived CDR1 and CDR2 are SEHNR and FQNEAQ (reference sequence). Trimming shortened V by 5 bases and J by 0 bases, and 11 bases separated the two germline ends. The CDR3 spans 15 residues.

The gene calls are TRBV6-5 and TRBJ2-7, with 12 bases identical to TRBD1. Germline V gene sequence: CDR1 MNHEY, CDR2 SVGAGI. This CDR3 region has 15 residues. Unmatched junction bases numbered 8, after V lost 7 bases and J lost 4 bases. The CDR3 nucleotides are TGTGCCAGCAATACACCGGGACAGGGGGCTTACGAGCAGTACTTC. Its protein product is CASNTPGQGAYEQYF.

CDR3 coding DNA: TGTGCCTGGAACTCGGGACTAGCGCCTTACAATGAGCAGTTCTTC. As protein: CAWNSGLAPYNEQFF. This chain links TRBV30 with TRBJ2-1; TRBD2 matches 10 bases. Germline loops: CDR1 GTSNPN, CDR2 SVGIG (reference sequence). The CDR3 is made up of 15 amino acids. J gave up 4 bases and V 4 bases, and 7 bases lay outside the gene matches.

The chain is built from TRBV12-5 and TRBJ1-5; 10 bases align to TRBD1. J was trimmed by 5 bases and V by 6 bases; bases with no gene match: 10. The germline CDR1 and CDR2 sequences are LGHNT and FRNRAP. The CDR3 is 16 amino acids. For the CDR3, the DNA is TGTGCTAGTGGCCGGGACAGGGGTTTTCAAGATCAGCCCCAGCATTTT. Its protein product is CASGRDRGFQDQPQHF.